This passage covers 10 T cell receptor beta chains from one sample sequenced in a study of T cell changes during pregnancy in multiple sclerosis (dated by TCRdb to 2018 to 2020). The receptor library was made with the immunoSEQ multiplex PCR assay. TCRdb obtained this table from immuneACCESS and retained in-frame rearrangements with V and J assigned. These tables miss some clones; where compared with another copy, unresolved V genes account for less than half of the shortfall, and the remainder is unexplained. The sample data list roughly 100,000 clones, and roughly 93% of these were observed just once. More than 0.85% of the sample is taken by the ten largest. The input for sequencing was peripheral blood, taken after pregnancy. The receptors stem from a female donor with multiple sclerosis, enrolled in a pregnancy study.

The chain is built from TRBV15 and TRBJ2-7; 12 bases match TRBD2. Trimming took 5 bases from V and 0 from J; bases not matched to a gene: 2. The CDR3 has 15 residues. Germline V gives CDR1 LNHNV, CDR2 YYDKDF (reference sequence). The CDR3 reads CATSPLAGGSYEQYF. The CDR3 DNA is TGTGCCACCAGCCCACTAGCGGGAGGCTCCTACGAGCAGTACTTC. Together with reference TRBV15 and TRBJ2-7, the CDR3 gives the full variable domain: DAMVIQNPRYQVTQFGKPVTLSCSQTLNHNVMYWYQQKSSQAPKLLFHYYDKDFNNEADTPDNFQSRRPNTSFCFLDIRSPGLGDTAMYLCATSPLAGGSYEQYFGPGTRLTVT.

J is TRBJ2-3 and V is TRBV7-3, with 10 bases identical to TRBD2. The germline gives CDR1 SGHTA, CDR2 FQGTGA. The CDR3 totals 16 residues. Trimming removed 2 bases from V and 6 bases from J; junction bases left unmatched: 8. DNA for the CDR3: TGTGCCAGCAGCTTAGGCGTAGCGGGGGGTTCTGATACGCAGTATTTT. Translation gives CASSLGVAGGSDTQYF.

This clone was found once. The rearrangement joins TRBV29-1 to TRBJ1-4; possibly TRBD1 for D (5 bases). CDR1 and CDR2 (germline): SQVTM, ANQGSEA. V lost 7 bases, J lost 2 bases, and 8 bases lay in between. This CDR3 comprises 12 residues. In nucleotides, the CDR3 is TGCAGCGCAGGGTCGACTAATGAAAAACTGTTTTTT. Translated, it gives CSAGSTNEKLFF.

The rearrangement links TRBV28 to TRBJ2-1; 9 nucleotides line up with TRBD2. The CDR3 runs to 15 residues. The V gene end was trimmed by 4 bases and the J gene end by 7 bases; junction bases not matched to a gene: 8. Germline CDR1 is MDHEN and CDR2 is SYDVKM. The CDR3 DNA follows: TGTGCCAGCAGTTCTGTAGCGGGAGCTGGGAATGAGCAGTTCTTC. Amino acids: CASSSVAGAGNEQFF.

The CDR3 protein is CASSPAGQGRYGYTF. In DNA, the CDR3 is TGTGCCAGCAGTCCCGCGGGACAGGGACGCTATGGCTACACCTTC. The chain is built from TRBV28 and TRBJ1-2; 9 nucleotides line up with TRBD1. There are 15 residues in the CDR3. The V segment lost 5 bases and the J segment 4 bases; nucleotides outside the gene matches: 8. Germline assignment: CDR1 MDHEN and CDR2 SYDVKM.

V usage is TRBV10-1 and J usage is TRBJ2-7; a weak D match, TRBD1 (6 bases). V dropped 4 bases and J dropped 3 bases, with 10 bases sitting between them. Germline loops: CDR1 WNHNN, CDR2 SYGVQD (reference sequence). This CDR3 region has 13 residues. The CDR3 nucleotides are TGCGCCAGCAGTGCTAACAGGGACTACGAGCAGTACTTC. Residues: CASSANRDYEQYF.

The chain employs TRBV5-4 and TRBJ2-4; no reliable D call. The germline V gene has CDR1 SGHNT and CDR2 YYREEE (reference sequence). The V end was cut by 0 bases, the J end by 8 bases, with 9 bases between. The CDR3 covers 13 residues. CDR3 DNA: TGTGCCAGCAGCTTGGCCGGAGCAGACATTCAGTACTTC. It specifies CASSLAGADIQYF.

This chain uses TRBV2 with TRBJ2-4; possible D gene TRBD2, 7 bases. CDR1 is SNHLY and CDR2 is FYNNEI in the germline V gene. V lost 8 bases and J 7 bases, leaving 21 bases between the germline ends. This CDR3 region has 15 residues. As DNA, the CDR3 is TGTGCCAGCGCACTCTTGAGGGGGGGGGCGAACATTCAGTACTTC. This sequence encodes CASALLRGGANIQYF. Full variable domain (outside the CDR3, taken from reference TRBV2 and TRBJ2-4): EPEVTQTPSHQVTQMGQEVILRCVPISNHLYFYWYRQILGQKVEFLVSFYNNEISEKSEIFDDQFSVERPDGSNFTLKIRSTKLEDSAMYFCASALLRGGANIQYFGAGTRLSVL.

The V and J genes are TRBV7-2 and TRBJ2-2; possibly TRBD1 for D (5 bases). Between the trimmed V and J ends, which lost 2 bases and 4 bases, there was a span of 11 bases. Germline loops: CDR1 SGHTA, CDR2 FQGNSA. The CDR3 totals 15 residues. CDR3: CASSLIQAITGELFF. For the CDR3, the DNA is TGTGCCAGCAGCTTAATACAGGCAATCACCGGGGAGCTGTTTTTT.

The chain links TRBV30 to TRBJ1-5; tentatively, D is TRBD1 (5 bases). CDR3 length equals 15 residues. The V end was cut by 0 bases, the J end by 6 bases, with 15 bases between. Germline V gives CDR1 GTSNPN, CDR2 SVGIG (reference sequence). The CDR3, as DNA: TGTGCCTGGAGTGTACCGTTAGGGGTAGGTCAGCCCCAGCATTTT. Protein product: CAWSVPLGVGQPQHF.